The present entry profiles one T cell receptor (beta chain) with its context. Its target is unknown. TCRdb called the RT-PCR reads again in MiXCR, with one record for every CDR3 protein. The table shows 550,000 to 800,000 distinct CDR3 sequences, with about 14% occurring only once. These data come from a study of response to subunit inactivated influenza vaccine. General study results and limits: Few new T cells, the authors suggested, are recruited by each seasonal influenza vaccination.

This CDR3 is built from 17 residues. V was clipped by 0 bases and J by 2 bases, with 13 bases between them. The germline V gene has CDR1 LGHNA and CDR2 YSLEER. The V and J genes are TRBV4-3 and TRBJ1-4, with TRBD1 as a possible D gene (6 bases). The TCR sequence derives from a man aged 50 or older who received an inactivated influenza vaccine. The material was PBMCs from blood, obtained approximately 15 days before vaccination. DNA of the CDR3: TGCGCCAGCAGCCAAGATGAAGCAGGGGTCACTAATGAAAAACTGTTTTTT. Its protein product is CASSQDEAGVTNEKLFF.